This entry features one TCR beta chain sequence. The RNA, about 0.45 to 1 ug, was put through reverse transcription using random hexamers. Across 54 Vbeta and 13 Jbeta, TCR beta CDR3 was amplified with immunoSEQ multiplex PCR. Each CDR3 protein is one row after TCRdb ran MiXCR on the immunoSEQ multiplex PCR reads. The top ten hold 0.09% to 0.15% of the sample, which has some 400,000 distinct CDR3 sequences, approximately 85% seen once. V lost 4 bases to trimming and J lost 4 bases, with 23 bases between them. The length of the CDR3 is 18 residues. Per germline, CDR1 LGHDT and CDR2 YNNKEL (reference sequence). The sample belongs to a study of CD8 T cells in Susac syndrome.

This receptor was taken from a human donor with multiple sclerosis. V and J are TRBV3-1 and TRBJ2-1; possibly TRBD2 for D (5 bases). Material for sequencing was CD8+ T cells from PBMCs. The CDR3 region has the DNA TGTGCCAGCAGCCCCCAAGCGGCCCCCCAAGGTGCATACAATGAGCAGTTCTTC. Its protein product is CASSPQAAPQGAYNEQFF.